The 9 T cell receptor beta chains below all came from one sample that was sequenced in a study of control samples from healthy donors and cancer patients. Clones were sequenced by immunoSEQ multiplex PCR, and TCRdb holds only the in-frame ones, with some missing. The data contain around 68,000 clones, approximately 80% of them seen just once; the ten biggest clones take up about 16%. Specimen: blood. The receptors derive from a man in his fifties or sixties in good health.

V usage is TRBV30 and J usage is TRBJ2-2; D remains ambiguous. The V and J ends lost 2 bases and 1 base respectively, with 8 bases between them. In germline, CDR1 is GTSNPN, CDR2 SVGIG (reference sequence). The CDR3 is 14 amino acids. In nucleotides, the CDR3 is TGTGCCTGGAGTCAAGGCCAGAACACCGGGGAGCTGTTTTTT. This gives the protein CAWSQGQNTGELFF.

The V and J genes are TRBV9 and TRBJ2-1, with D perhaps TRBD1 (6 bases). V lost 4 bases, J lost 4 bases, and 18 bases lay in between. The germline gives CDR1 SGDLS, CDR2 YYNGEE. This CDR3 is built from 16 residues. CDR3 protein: CASSPLLGHLYNEQFF. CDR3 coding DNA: TGTGCCAGCAGCCCCCTTCTGGGACACCTGTACAATGAGCAGTTCTTC.

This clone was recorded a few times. The CDR3 loop is CASSQGPQVSGNTIYF. The CDR3 DNA reads as TGCGCCAGCAGCCAAGGCCCTCAAGTCTCTGGAAACACCATATATTTT. V gene TRBV4-3 combines with J gene TRBJ1-3; D unclear. This CDR3 is 16 amino acids long. Trimming shortened V by 1 base and J by 0 bases, and 10 bases separated the two germline ends. CDR1 LGHNA and CDR2 YSLEER come from the germline V gene.

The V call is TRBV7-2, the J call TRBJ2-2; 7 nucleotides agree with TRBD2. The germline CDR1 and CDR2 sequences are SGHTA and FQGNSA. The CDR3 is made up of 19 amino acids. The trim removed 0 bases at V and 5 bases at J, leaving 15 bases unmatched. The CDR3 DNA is TGTGCCAGCAGCTTAGCGCTATCTCGGGGGAGGGGCCGGACCGGGGAGCTGTTTTTT. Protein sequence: CASSLALSRGRGRTGELFF.

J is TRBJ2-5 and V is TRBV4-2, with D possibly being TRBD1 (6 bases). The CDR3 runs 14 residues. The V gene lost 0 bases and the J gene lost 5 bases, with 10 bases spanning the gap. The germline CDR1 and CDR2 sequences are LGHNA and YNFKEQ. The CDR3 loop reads CASSQDQGRETQYF. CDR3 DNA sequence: TGTGCCAGCAGCCAAGATCAGGGGCGGGAGACCCAGTACTTC.

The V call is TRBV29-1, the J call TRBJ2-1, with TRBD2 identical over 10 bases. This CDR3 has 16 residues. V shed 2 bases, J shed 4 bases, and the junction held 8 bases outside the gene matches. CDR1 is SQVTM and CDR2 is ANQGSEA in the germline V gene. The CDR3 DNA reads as TGCAGCGTTGAAAGGCCCCTAGCGGGAGCTTACAATGAGCAGTTCTTC. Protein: CSVERPLAGAYNEQFF.

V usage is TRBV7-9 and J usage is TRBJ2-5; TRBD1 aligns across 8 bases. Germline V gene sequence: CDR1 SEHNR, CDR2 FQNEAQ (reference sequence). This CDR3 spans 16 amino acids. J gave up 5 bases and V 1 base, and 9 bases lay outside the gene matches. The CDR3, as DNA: TGTGCCAGCAGCTTAGATTGGACAGGGAGGACGGAGACCCAGTACTTC. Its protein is CASSLDWTGRTETQYF.

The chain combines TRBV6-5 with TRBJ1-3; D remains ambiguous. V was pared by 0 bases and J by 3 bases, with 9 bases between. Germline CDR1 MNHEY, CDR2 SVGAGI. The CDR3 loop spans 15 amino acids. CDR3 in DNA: TGTGCCAGCAGTTACTCGACGGGCTATGGAAACACCATATATTTT. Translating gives CASSYSTGYGNTIYF.

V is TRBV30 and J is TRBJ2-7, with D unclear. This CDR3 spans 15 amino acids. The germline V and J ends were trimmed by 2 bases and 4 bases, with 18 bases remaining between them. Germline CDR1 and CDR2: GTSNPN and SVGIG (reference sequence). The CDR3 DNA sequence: TGTGCCTGGAGTAAACCCAGGATGGCTACGTACGAGCAGTACTTC. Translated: CAWSKPRMATYEQYF.